The 18 T cell receptor beta chains reported below all come from one sample, sequenced in a study of blood T cell repertoires in COVID-19. The data were produced by immunoSEQ multiplex PCR, yet TCRdb's version contains in-frame clones alone and is incomplete. Here the sample spans 300,000 to 400,000 clones, 86% being singletons. Sequenced: PBMCs or T cells enriched from blood (not recorded which). The origin of the receptors is a woman aged 35 to 49 with acute COVID-19.

J is TRBJ1-6 and V is TRBV27; the D is unclear. This CDR3 spans 15 amino acids. Per germline, CDR1 MNHEY and CDR2 SMNVEV (reference sequence). V was cut by 0 bases and J by 12 bases, with 15 bases left in between. CDR3: CASSLSFAERRPLHF. CDR3 nucleotide sequence: TGTGCCAGCAGTTTATCGTTCGCAGAGCGGAGACCCCTCCACTTT.

The chain couples TRBV5-8 to TRBJ1-2; TRBD1 agrees at 9 bases. Trimming at V came to 1 base and at J to 4 bases, leaving 11 bases not matched to a gene. The CDR3 loop spans 17 amino acids. Germline CDR1 is SGHTS and CDR2 is YDEGEE. CDR3 sequence reads: CASSLWWDREKCYGYTF. The CDR3 nucleotides read TGTGCCAGCAGCTTGTGGTGGGACAGGGAGAAATGCTATGGCTACACCTTC.

This clone was recorded a few times. CDR3 DNA sequence: TGTGCCAGCAGCGCCAAGGGGGGGGAAGCTTTCTTT. Its protein is CASSAKGGEAFF. The chain carries TRBV7-2 and TRBJ1-1; possibly TRBD1 for D (6 bases). Germline V CDR1 and CDR2: SGHTA, FQGNSA. V lost 5 bases and J 8 bases, leaving 12 bases between the germline ends. This CDR3 is 12 amino acids long.

The chain combines TRBV19 with TRBJ2-3; D gene ambiguous. Looked up from germline, CDR1 is LNHDA and CDR2 is SQIVND (reference sequence). V was shortened by 4 bases and J by 2 bases, with 10 bases between the two germline ends. There are 14 residues in the CDR3. The CDR3: CASSTWPYTDTQYF. Here the CDR3 DNA reads TGTGCCAGTAGTACCTGGCCGTACACAGATACGCAGTATTTT.

This sequence joins TRBV21-1 and TRBJ2-7; the tabulated D call, TRBD1, remains unverified against the DNA. TRBV21-1 is listed as a pseudogene. CDR3 size: 12 residues. The CDR3 sequence is CASTMNQIEQYF. In nucleotides, the CDR3 is TGTGCCAGCACCATGAACCAGATCGAGCAGTACTTC.

This clone was picked up one time. This chain connects TRBV29-1 to TRBJ2-2; 8 positions agree with TRBD2. V was pared by 3 bases and J by 7 bases, with 10 bases of the junction left unmatched. This CDR3 region has 15 residues. Germline loops: CDR1 SQVTM, CDR2 ANQGSEA. The chain's CDR3 is CSVEGGSGKGGELFF. The CDR3 DNA follows: TGCAGCGTTGAGGGCGGTAGCGGGAAAGGCGGGGAGCTGTTTTTT.

V is TRBV29-1 and J is TRBJ2-7; 7 nucleotides agree with TRBD1. CDR3 size: 14 residues. Germline V gives CDR1 SQVTM, CDR2 ANQGSEA. The junction had 10 bases not matched to a gene; V was cut back by 6 bases and J by 2 bases. The CDR3 reads CSVARDRGPYEQYF. The CDR3 DNA sequence: TGCAGCGTAGCCCGGGACAGAGGTCCCTACGAGCAGTACTTC.

The J gene is TRBJ1-1, the V gene TRBV28; TRBD1 is a possible D gene (6 bases). V was shortened by 3 bases and J by 5 bases, with 10 bases between the two germline ends. Looked up from germline, CDR1 is MDHEN and CDR2 is SYDVKM. The CDR3 is 13 amino acids. CDR3 coding DNA: TGTGCCAGCAGTTTCGGGGGGCGGACTGAAGCTTTCTTT. It encodes CASSFGGRTEAFF.

The chain combines TRBV13 with TRBJ1-2, with 7 positions matching TRBD1. CDR3 length: 14 residues. V gave up 3 bases and J gave up 5 bases; unmatched junction bases: 6. Germline V gives CDR1 PRHDT, CDR2 FYEKMQ (reference sequence). The DNA for the CDR3 is TGTGCCAGCAGCTTGGGGGACAGTGGGTATGGCTACACCTTC. This encodes CASSLGDSGYGYTF.

This chain joins TRBV4-3 and TRBJ1-2; a weak D match, TRBD1 (6 bases). There are 15 residues in the CDR3. V lost 2 bases and J lost 5, with 15 bases in between. Germline V gene lookup returns CDR1 LGHNA and CDR2 YSLEER. The CDR3 bases are TGCGCCAGCAGCCAATCTACACAGGGTGGGTATGGCTACACCTTC. It yields the protein CASSQSTQGGYGYTF.

V is TRBV9 and J is TRBJ2-2; TRBD2 aligns across 8 bases. This CDR3 has 17 residues. The V gene's germline CDR1 is SGDLS and CDR2 YYNGEE. The trim removed 4 bases at V and 6 bases at J, leaving 14 bases unmatched. The CDR3 DNA reads TGTGCCAGCAGCTCCCGAGGCTTAGCGGGAAAGGCCGGGGAGCTGTTTTTT. It is translated as CASSSRGLAGKAGELFF.

The rearrangement uses TRBV6-2 or TRBV6-3 and TRBJ2-5; 13 nucleotides align to TRBD2. J lost 4 bases, V lost 4 bases, and 9 bases had no gene match. The CDR3 runs 17 residues. CDR1 is MNHEY, CDR2 SVGEGT, per germline. The CDR3 reads CASSSGLAGDLSETQYF. The CDR3, as DNA: TGTGCCAGCAGTTCCGGACTAGCGGGAGATCTCTCAGAGACCCAGTACTTC.

The DNA of the CDR3 is TGTGCCAGCAGCTTGGAGCCGTACAGGCGGAAAGTGAGCTACGAGCAGTACTTC. Translating gives CASSLEPYRRKVSYEQYF. The chain uses TRBV5-6 and TRBJ2-7, with TRBD1 as a possible D gene (5 bases). The ends were cut back, 0 bases at V and 3 bases at J, with 22 bases in the middle. This CDR3 has 18 amino acids. CDR1 SGHDT and CDR2 YYEEEE come from the germline V gene.

V is TRBV5-1 and J is TRBJ1-2; TRBD1 might be the D (6 bases). Trimming cost V 0 bases and J 8 bases, with 26 bases left between them. The length of the CDR3 is 18 residues. Per germline, CDR1 SGHRS and CDR2 YFSETQ. For the CDR3, the DNA is TGCGCCAGCAGCTTGGATGGGCGAGGGGCAGGGGATGCGAAAGGCTACACCTTC. Amino acid sequence: CASSLDGRGAGDAKGYTF.

V usage is TRBV28 and J usage is TRBJ2-7; the match to TRBD1 covers 10 bases. The CDR3 is made up of 14 amino acids. Germline lookup yields CDR1 MDHEN and CDR2 SYDVKM. V trimming: 4 bases; J trimming: 11 bases; junction bases outside the gene matches: 11. The CDR3 DNA reads TGTGCCAGCAGTTCCAGTGCCGGGACAGGGGTAGAGTACTTC. The encoded protein is CASSSSAGTGVEYF. Looking up the rest from reference TRBV28 and TRBJ2-7 gives the full variable domain: DVKVTQSSRYLVKRTGEKVFLECVQDMDHENMFWYRQDPGLGLRLIYFSYDVKMKEKGDIPEGYSVSREKKERFSLILESASTNQTSMYLCASSSSAGTGVEYFGPGTRLTVT.

This sequence joins TRBV3-1 (or the pseudogene TRBV3-2) and TRBJ2-3; TRBD1 might be the D (6 bases). Germline CDR1 reads LGHDT; CDR2 reads YNNKEL (reference sequence). This CDR3 has 19 amino acids. Trimming left V 2 bases short and J 0 bases short, with 21 bases between. CDR3 sequence (DNA): TGTGCCAGCAGCCAACGGTATAGAACCCGACAGGAGAGCACAGATACGCAGTATTTT. Amino acid sequence: CASSQRYRTRQESTDTQYF.

The chain uses TRBV10-3 and TRBJ2-2, with 10 bases aligning to TRBD1. The V and J ends lost 10 bases and 7 bases, in that order; junction bases with no gene match: 15. This CDR3 is 16 amino acids long. The germline gives CDR1 ENHRY, CDR2 SYGVKD. As DNA, the CDR3 is TGTGCCACCCGACAGGGGGCGATAAGTCCTTACGGGGAGCTGTTTTTT. Its translation is CATRQGAISPYGELFF.

The chain employs TRBV7-2 and TRBJ2-7; 10 bases are a match to TRBD1. V shed 5 bases, J shed 4 bases, and the junction held 8 bases outside the gene matches. The CDR3 loop spans 15 amino acids. From germline, CDR1 is SGHTA and CDR2 FQGNSA. In nucleotides, the CDR3 is TGTGCCAGCAGCACACCGGGACAGGGGTTGTACGAGCAGTACTTC. Amino acid sequence: CASSTPGQGLYEQYF.